The clone carrying this T cell receptor beta chain is a singleton in its sample. Its antigen is not identified. Germline CDR1 LGHDT, CDR2 YNNKEL (reference sequence). The CDR3 covers 13 residues. Trimming removed 4 bases at V and 6 bases at J, with 13 bases between. This sample is drawn from a study of T cell responses to AZD1222 COVID-19 vaccine. Background on the study: Pooling covered second doses at about 4 or about 12 weeks. Study-wide results and caveats: After the peak T cell response, and only then, were repertoires sampled. Dominant at 160-218 and 743-854, vaccine-associated CD4 TCRs also spanned spike. There were mostly white British donors and more females than males, and clonal diversity was possibly underestimated.

TCRdb's table, derived via immunoSEQ multiplex PCR, lists solely in-frame clones and lacks some. The sample lists approximately 60,000 clones, approximately 83% occurring once. The input for sequencing was peripheral blood, taken on day 0 of AZD1222 vaccination. This chain joins TRBV3-1 (or the pseudogene TRBV3-2) and TRBJ2-7; the D gene could be TRBD1 or TRBD2 (6 bases each). This TCR came from an adult in good health. CDR3 bases: TGTGCCAGCAGCCCGGGGGCCGTGATCGAGCAGTACTTC. Translation gives CASSPGAVIEQYF.